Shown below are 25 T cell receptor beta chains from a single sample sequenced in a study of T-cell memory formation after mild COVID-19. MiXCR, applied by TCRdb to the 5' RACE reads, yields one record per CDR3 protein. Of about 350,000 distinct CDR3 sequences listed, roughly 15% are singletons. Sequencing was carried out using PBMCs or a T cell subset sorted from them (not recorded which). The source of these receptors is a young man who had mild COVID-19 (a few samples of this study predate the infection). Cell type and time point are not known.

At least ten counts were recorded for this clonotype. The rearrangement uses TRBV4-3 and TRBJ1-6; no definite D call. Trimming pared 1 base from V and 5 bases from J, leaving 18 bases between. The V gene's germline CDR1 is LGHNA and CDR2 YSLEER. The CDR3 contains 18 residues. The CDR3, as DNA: TGCGCCAGCAGCCAAGGGGGTACGGACGGACTGGATAATTCACCCCTCCACTTT. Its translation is CASSQGGTDGLDNSPLHF.

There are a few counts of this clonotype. CDR3 amino acids: CSAARGADGELFF. CDR3 coding DNA: TGCAGTGCGGCCCGGGGGGCCGACGGGGAGCTGTTTTTT. The rearrangement links TRBV20-1 to TRBJ2-2; weak D call: TRBD2 (7 bases). Germline values: CDR1 DFQATT, CDR2 SNEGSKA (reference sequence). The CDR3 length is 13 residues. Trimming shortened V by 6 bases and J by 7 bases, and 15 bases separated the two germline ends.

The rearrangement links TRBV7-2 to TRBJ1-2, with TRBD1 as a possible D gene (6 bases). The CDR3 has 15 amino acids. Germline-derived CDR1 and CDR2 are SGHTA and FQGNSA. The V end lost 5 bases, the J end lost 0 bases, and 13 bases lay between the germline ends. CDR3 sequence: CASSRARQANYGYTF. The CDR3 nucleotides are TGTGCCAGCAGCCGAGCACGACAGGCTAACTATGGCTACACCTTC. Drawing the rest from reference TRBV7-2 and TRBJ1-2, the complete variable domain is GAGVSQSPSNKVTEKGKDVELRCDPISGHTALYWYRQSLGQGLEFLIYFQGNSAPDKSGLPSDRFSAERTGGSVSTLTIQRTQQEDSAVYLCASSRARQANYGYTFGSGTRLTVV.

This CDR3 reads CASSAPPSDNEQFF. In DNA, the CDR3 is TGTGCCAGCAGCGCCCCACCGTCCGACAATGAGCAGTTCTTC. The J gene is TRBJ2-1, the V gene TRBV9; D uncertain. Germline lookup yields CDR1 SGDLS and CDR2 YYNGEE. The CDR3 sequence is 14 residues long. Trimming removed 3 bases from V and 5 bases from J, with 12 bases in between.

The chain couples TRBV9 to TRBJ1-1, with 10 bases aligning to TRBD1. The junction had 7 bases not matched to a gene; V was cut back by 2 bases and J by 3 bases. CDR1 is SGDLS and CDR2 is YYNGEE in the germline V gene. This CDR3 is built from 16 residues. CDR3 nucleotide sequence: TGTGCCAGCAGCGTGGATCCGGGGACAGGGGACACTGAAGCTTTCTTT. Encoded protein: CASSVDPGTGDTEAFF.

CDR3 loop: CASRKQGGDEQFF. Here the CDR3 DNA reads TGTGCCAGCAGAAAACAGGGTGGCGATGAGCAGTTCTTC. This chain connects TRBV28 to TRBJ2-1; a possible D gene is TRBD1 (6 bases). The CDR3 loop spans 13 amino acids. V lost 6 bases and J lost 8, with 14 bases in between. Germline CDR1 MDHEN, CDR2 SYDVKM.

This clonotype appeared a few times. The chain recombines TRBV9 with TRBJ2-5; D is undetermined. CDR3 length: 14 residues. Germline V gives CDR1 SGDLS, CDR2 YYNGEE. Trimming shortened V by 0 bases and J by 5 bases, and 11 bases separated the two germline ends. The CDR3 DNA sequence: TGTGCCAGCAGCGTAGAGGCAGGCCGGGAGACCCAGTACTTC. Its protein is CASSVEAGRETQYF. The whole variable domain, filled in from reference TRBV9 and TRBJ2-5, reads DSGVTQTPKHLITATGQRVTLRCSPRSGDLSVYWYQQSLDQGLQFLIQYYNGEERAKGNILERFSAQQFPDLHSELNLSSLELGDSALYFCASSVEAGRETQYFGPGTRLLVL.

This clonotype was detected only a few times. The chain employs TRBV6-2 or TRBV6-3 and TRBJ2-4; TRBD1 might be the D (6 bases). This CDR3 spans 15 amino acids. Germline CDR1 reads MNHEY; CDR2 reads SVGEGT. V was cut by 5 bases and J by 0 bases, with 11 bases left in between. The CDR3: CASSQDRLAKNIQYF. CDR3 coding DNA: TGTGCCAGCAGTCAGGACAGATTAGCCAAAAACATTCAGTACTTC.

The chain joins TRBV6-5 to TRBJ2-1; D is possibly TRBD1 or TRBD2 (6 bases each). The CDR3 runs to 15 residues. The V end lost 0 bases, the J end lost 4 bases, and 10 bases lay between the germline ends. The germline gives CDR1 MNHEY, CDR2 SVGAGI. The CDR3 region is CASSYSSGAYNEQFF. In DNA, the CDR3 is TGTGCCAGCAGTTACTCCTCGGGGGCTTACAATGAGCAGTTCTTC.

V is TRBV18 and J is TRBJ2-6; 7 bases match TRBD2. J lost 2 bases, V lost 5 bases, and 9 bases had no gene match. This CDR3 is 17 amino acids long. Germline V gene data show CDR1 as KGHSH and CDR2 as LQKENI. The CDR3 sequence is CASSTMGGSTGANVLTF. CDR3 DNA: TGTGCCAGCTCAACAATGGGGGGGTCGACTGGGGCCAACGTCCTGACTTTC.

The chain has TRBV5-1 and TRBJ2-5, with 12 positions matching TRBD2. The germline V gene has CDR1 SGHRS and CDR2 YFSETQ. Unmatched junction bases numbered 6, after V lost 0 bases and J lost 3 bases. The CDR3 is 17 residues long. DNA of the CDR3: TGCGCCAGCAGCTTGGGCTTACTAGCGGGGGGCGAAGAGACCCAGTACTTC. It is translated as CASSLGLLAGGEETQYF. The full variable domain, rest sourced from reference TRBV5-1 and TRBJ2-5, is KAGVTQTPRYLIKTRGQQVTLSCSPISGHRSVSWYQQTPGQGLQFLFEYFSETQRNKGNFPGRFSGRQFSNSRSEMNVSTLELGDSALYLCASSLGLLAGGEETQYFGPGTRLLVL.

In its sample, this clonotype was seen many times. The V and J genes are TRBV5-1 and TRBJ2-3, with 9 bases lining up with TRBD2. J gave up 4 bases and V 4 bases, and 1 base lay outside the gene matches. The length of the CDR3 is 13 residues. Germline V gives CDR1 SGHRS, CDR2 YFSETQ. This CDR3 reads CASSAGGPDTQYF. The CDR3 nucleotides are TGCGCCAGCAGCGCGGGGGGGCCAGATACGCAGTATTTT. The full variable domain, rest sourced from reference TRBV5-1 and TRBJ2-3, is KAGVTQTPRYLIKTRGQQVTLSCSPISGHRSVSWYQQTPGQGLQFLFEYFSETQRNKGNFPGRFSGRQFSNSRSEMNVSTLELGDSALYLCASSAGGPDTQYFGPGTRLTVL.

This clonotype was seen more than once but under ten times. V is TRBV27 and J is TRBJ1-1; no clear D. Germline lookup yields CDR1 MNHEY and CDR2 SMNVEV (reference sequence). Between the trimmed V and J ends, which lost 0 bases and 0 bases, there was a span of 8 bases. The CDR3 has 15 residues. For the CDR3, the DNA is TGTGCCAGCAGTTTATCTCCAAATCTGAACACTGAAGCTTTCTTT. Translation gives CASSLSPNLNTEAFF.

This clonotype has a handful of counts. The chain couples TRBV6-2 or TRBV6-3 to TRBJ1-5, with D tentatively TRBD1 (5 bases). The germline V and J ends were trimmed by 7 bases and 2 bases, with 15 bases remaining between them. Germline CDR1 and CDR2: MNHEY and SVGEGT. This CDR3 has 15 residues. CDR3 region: CASTPGGGGNQPQHF. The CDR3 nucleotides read TGTGCCAGCACCCCAGGTGGGGGGGGCAATCAGCCCCAGCATTTT.

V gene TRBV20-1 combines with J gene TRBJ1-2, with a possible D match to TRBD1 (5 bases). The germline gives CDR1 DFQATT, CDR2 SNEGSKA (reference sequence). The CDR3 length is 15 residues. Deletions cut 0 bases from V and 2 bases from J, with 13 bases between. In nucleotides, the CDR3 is TGCAGTGCTAGAGATACGGGACGGACAAACTATGGCTACACCTTC. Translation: CSARDTGRTNYGYTF.

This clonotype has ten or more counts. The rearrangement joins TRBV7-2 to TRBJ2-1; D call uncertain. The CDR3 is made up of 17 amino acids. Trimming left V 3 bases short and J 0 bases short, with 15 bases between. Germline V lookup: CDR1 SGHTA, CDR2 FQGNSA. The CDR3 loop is CASSLIGVVVSYNEQFF. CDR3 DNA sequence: TGTGCCAGCAGCTTGATTGGGGTGGTCGTCTCCTACAATGAGCAGTTCTTC.

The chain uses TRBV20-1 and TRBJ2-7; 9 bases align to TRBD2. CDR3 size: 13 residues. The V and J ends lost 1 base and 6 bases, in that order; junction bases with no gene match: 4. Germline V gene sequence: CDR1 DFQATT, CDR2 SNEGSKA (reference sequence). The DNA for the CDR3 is TGCAGTGCTAGAGGGCTAGCGGGGTTCGAGCAGTACTTC. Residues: CSARGLAGFEQYF.

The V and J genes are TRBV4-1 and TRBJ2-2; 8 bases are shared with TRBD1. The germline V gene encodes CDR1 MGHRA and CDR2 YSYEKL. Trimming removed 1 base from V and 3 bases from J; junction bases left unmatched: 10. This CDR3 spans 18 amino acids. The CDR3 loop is CASSQVAGRQGYTGELFF. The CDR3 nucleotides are TGCGCCAGCAGCCAAGTGGCGGGGAGACAGGGGTACACCGGGGAGCTGTTTTTT.

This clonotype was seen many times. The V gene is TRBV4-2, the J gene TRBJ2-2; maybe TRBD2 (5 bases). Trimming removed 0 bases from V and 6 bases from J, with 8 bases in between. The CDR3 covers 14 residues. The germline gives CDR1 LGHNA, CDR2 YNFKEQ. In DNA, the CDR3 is TGTGCCAGCAGCCAAGAGCTAGCAGCCGGGGAGCTGTTTTTT. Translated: CASSQELAAGELFF.

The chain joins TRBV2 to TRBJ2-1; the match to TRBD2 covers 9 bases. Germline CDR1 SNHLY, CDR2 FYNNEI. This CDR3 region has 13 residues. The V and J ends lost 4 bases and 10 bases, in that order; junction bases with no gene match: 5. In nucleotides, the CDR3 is TGTGCCAGCAGTGTGCGGCTAGCGGGGGAGCAGTTCTTC. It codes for CASSVRLAGEQFF.

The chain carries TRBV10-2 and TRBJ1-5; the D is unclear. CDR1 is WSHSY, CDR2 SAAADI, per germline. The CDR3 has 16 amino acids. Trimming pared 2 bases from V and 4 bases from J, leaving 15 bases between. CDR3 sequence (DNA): TGCGCCAGCAGTGAGGAGGCCAACCTTCAGAATCAGCCCCAGCATTTT. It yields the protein CASSEEANLQNQPQHF.

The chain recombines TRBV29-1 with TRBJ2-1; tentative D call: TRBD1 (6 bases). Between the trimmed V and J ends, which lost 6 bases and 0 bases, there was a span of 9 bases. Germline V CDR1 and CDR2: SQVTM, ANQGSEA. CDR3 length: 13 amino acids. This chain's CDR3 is CSVRTVSYNEQFF. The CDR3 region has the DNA TGCAGCGTCCGGACAGTCTCCTACAATGAGCAGTTCTTC.

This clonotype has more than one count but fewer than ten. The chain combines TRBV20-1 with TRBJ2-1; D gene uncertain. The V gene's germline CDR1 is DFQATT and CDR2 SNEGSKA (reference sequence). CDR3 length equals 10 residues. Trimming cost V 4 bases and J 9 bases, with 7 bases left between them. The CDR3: CSAKDSEQFF. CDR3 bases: TGCAGTGCTAAAGATAGTGAGCAGTTCTTC.

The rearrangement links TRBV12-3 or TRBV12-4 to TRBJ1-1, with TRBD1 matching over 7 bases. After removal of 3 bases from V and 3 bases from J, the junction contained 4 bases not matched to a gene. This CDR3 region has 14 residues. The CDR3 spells CASSFSGGDTEAFF. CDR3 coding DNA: TGTGCCAGCAGTTTTTCAGGGGGAGACACTGAAGCTTTCTTT.

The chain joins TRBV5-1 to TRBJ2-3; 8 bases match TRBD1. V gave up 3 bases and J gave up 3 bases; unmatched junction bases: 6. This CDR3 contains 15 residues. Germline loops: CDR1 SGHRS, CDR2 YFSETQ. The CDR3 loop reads CASSSIGQGTDTQYF. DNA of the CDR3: TGCGCCAGCAGCTCCATTGGACAGGGAACAGATACGCAGTATTTT.